The source of this T cell receptor beta chain is a study of cytomegalovirus exposure and HLA in healthy donors. PCR was performed using 60 Vbeta and 13 Jbeta primers. Measured with immunoSEQ multiplex PCR; TCRdb has only the in-frame clones, and not every one. There are approximately 190,000 clones in the sample; about 80% occur only once, and roughly 3.2% lies in the top ten. Notes on the study in general: Exclusion as indistinguishable affected some V segments, including TRBV6-2 and TRBV6-3. Available immune exposure information covered CMV serostatus only. The Asian-associated ancestry cluster reportedly had fewer N-insertions than the roughly 670-donor mean in a later analysis. Reports showed the classifier diagnosing cytomegalovirus status with high specificity and sensitivity.

The CDR3 extends over 14 amino acids. V shed 6 bases and J 7 bases; nucleotides not matched to a gene: 8. The germline V gene has CDR1 MNHNS and CDR2 SASEGT. For this clone: The antigen remains unidentified.

The sequenced material came from PBMCs. This TCR was sampled from a man in his forties or fifties in good health and CMV-seropositive. The rearrangement joins TRBV6-1 to TRBJ2-1; 8 bases fit TRBD1. The CDR3 DNA sequence: TGTGCCAGCAGCAGCAGGGGGCTGAGGAATGAGCAGTTCTTC. Its translation is CASSSRGLRNEQFF.